Listed below are T cell receptor beta chains from one sample, sequenced in a study of regulatory T cells in long-lasting Graves disease. TCRdb used MiXCR to reprocess the multiplex PCR reads, holding one entry per CDR3 protein. This sample has fewer than 500,000 distinct CDR3 sequences, with 16% found just once. This sample also appeared in a second study, on T cells in Graves' hyperthyroidism and ophthalmopathy.

Sequencing used peripheral blood mononuclear cells (PBMCs), obtained at new diagnosis, from a patient treated with antithyroid drugs. These receptors originate from a man aged 35 to 55 with Graves disease. Both conserved end residues are part of each CDR3. Fields, in order: clone size, J gene, D gene, V gene, CDR3 protein, CDR3 DNA. A D gene is named only where the DNA matches it firmly. Rows may omit the clone size; those that give it use once, few, many or a size class.

many,TRBJ2-3,.,TRBV9,CASSPSSLGTSTDTQYF,TGTGCCAGCAGCCCCTCCAGCCTCGGAACTAGCACAGATACGCAGTATTTT
few,TRBJ1-5,.,TRBV2,CASSNRVPNQPQHF,TGTGCCAGCAGTAACAGGGTTCCTAATCAGCCCCAGCATTTT
.,TRBJ2-5,.,TRBV27,CATSEAGTQYF,TGTGCCACCAGTGAAGCTGGGACCCAGTACTTC
.,TRBJ1-2,.,TRBV7-9,CASSLALRENLGGYTF,TGTGCCAGCAGCTTAGCGCTGAGAGAGAATCTGGGTGGCTACACCTTC
many,TRBJ2-7,TRBD2,TRBV28,CASSLWPSGDYEQYF,TGTGCCAGCAGTTTATGGCCTAGCGGGGACTACGAGCAGTACTTC
many,TRBJ2-1,TRBD2,TRBV20-1,CSARVTSGRNEQFF,TGCAGTGCTAGAGTGACTAGCGGGAGAAATGAGCAGTTCTTC
many,TRBJ2-7,.,TRBV27,CASSLLSSYEQYF,TGTGCCAGCAGTCTTCTAAGCTCCTACGAGCAGTACTTC
many,TRBJ1-1,TRBD1,TRBV7-9,CASSAGQGTSEWTEAFF,TGTGCCAGCAGCGCCGGACAGGGGACCTCGGAGTGGACTGAAGCTTTCTTT
many,TRBJ2-2,TRBD2,TRBV20-1,CSARDRLAGFTGELFF,TGCAGTGCTAGAGATAGGCTAGCGGGGTTCACCGGGGAGCTGTTTTTT
few,TRBJ2-1,.,TRBV28,CASSKGVPEFF,TGTGCCAGCAGTAAAGGGGTACCGGAGTTCTTC
.,TRBJ1-2,.,TRBV15,CATSRVNGPPYGYTF,TGTGCCACCAGCAGAGTCAATGGACCGCCCTATGGCTACACCTTC